Below, 3 T cell receptor beta chains from the same sample are listed, as sequenced in a study of T cell repertoires in cytomegalovirus infection. MiXCR was run by TCRdb on the reads, yielding one entry per CDR3 protein. Found here are some 320,000 distinct CDR3 sequences, under 35% of them singletons; the top ten hold 20%. Their cognate antigens are unknown. Here the sequenced sample was cultured PBMCs, taken from culture after CMV antigen stimulation. The receptor set was obtained from a human donor in good health (CMV status not recorded). Some clones in this sample may be carry-over from other donors' samples.

The chain uses TRBV11-1 and TRBJ2-2, with TRBD1 as a possible D gene (6 bases). Per the germline V gene, CDR1 is SGHAT and CDR2 is FQDESV (reference sequence). The CDR3 extends over 17 amino acids. Trimming removed 4 bases from V and 1 base from J, with 16 bases in between. The CDR3 DNA sequence: TGTGCCAGCAGCTCCTCGGGGCAGGGGTTGAACACCGGGGAGCTGTTTTTT. Protein: CASSSSGQGLNTGELFF.

This clonotype turned up a few times. CDR3 coding DNA: TGTGCCATCAGTGTATCGACAGAAAACACTGAAGCTTTCTTT. Its translation: CAISVSTENTEAFF. The chain employs TRBV10-3 and TRBJ1-1, with D possibly being TRBD1 (5 bases). CDR3 length: 14 amino acids. CDR1 ENHRY and CDR2 SYGVKD come from the germline V gene. The ends were cut back, 4 bases at V and 2 bases at J, with 11 bases in the middle.

This clonotype has ten or more counts. The chain employs TRBV25-1 and TRBJ1-1; no definite D call. CDR3 size: 17 residues. V lost 5 bases and J lost 4, with 23 bases in between. The germline CDR1 and CDR2 sequences are MGHDK and SYGVNS. CDR3 amino acids: CASSQNNLSIIRTEAFF. CDR3 nucleotides: TGTGCCAGCAGTCAGAACAACCTAAGTATAATACGCACTGAAGCTTTCTTT.